A single sample is the source of the 17 T cell receptor beta chains below, sequenced in a study of blood T cell repertoires in COVID-19. Some clones are missing from TCRdb's copy, which holds only in-frame ones; the method was immunoSEQ multiplex PCR. The sample lists approximately 140,000 clones; less than 90% were seen once. The material sequenced was peripheral blood. These receptors came from a man aged 25 to 45 with COVID-19, enrolled during active disease.

V usage is TRBV24-1 and J usage is TRBJ1-2, with D unclear. Trimming shortened V by 1 base and J by 4 bases, and 3 bases separated the two germline ends. The CDR3 runs 12 residues. Looked up from germline, CDR1 is KGHDR and CDR2 is SFDVKD. CDR3 DNA sequence: TGTGCCACCAGTGATTTCGGCTATGGCTACACCTTC. Translating gives CATSDFGYGYTF.

The rearrangement links TRBV5-1 to TRBJ2-5; TRBD2 aligns across 10 bases. Germline values: CDR1 SGHRS, CDR2 YFSETQ. Germline trimming cut 4 bases from V and 2 bases from J; bases unmatched to any gene: 5. The CDR3 consists of 15 residues. The CDR3 here is CASSRASGGQETQYF. CDR3 bases: TGCGCCAGCAGCAGGGCTAGCGGGGGACAAGAGACCCAGTACTTC.

This chain connects TRBV3-1 (or the pseudogene TRBV3-2) to TRBJ2-2; D not resolved. Trimming took off 5 bases at V and 2 bases at J, with 18 bases between the two ends. The germline CDR1 and CDR2 sequences are LGHDT and YNNKEL (reference sequence). This CDR3 is built from 17 residues. CDR3 protein: CASSGALGTVNTGELFF. The CDR3 nucleotides read TGTGCCAGCAGCGGTGCCCTCGGTACCGTAAACACCGGGGAGCTGTTTTTT.

J is TRBJ2-4 and V is TRBV13; 7 bases line up with TRBD2. J gave up 4 bases and V 3 bases, and 9 bases lay outside the gene matches. Germline lookup yields CDR1 PRHDT and CDR2 FYEKMQ (reference sequence). The CDR3 spans 16 residues. The CDR3 sequence: CASSFQSGTTKNIQYF. The CDR3 bases are TGTGCCAGCAGCTTCCAATCCGGGACTACGAAAAACATTCAGTACTTC.

The J gene is TRBJ1-6, the V gene TRBV6-4; TRBD1 matches 8 bases. With V trimmed by 9 bases and J by 8 bases, 15 bases remained unmatched. CDR1 and CDR2 from the germline V gene are MRHNA and SNTAGT. This CDR3 contains 16 residues. CDR3 nucleotide sequence: TGTGCCAGTAGAGCTACGGACAGGGTCGGAGATTCACCCCTCCACTTT. It specifies CASRATDRVGDSPLHF.

The V call is TRBV28, the J call TRBJ1-5, with D tentatively TRBD1 (6 bases). Germline assignment: CDR1 MDHEN and CDR2 SYDVKM. V dropped 6 bases and J dropped 9 bases, with 18 bases sitting between them. The CDR3 sequence is 14 residues long. The CDR3 is CASRGTGSPVPQHF. The CDR3, as DNA: TGTGCCAGCAGGGGAACAGGGAGCCCTGTGCCCCAGCATTTT.

This clone is a singleton in its sample. The CDR3 nucleotides are TGTGCCAGCAGGATGACAGGGGTCAATCAGCCCCAGCATTTT. Protein product: CASRMTGVNQPQHF. The V gene is TRBV28, the J gene TRBJ1-5; 8 positions match TRBD1. Germline CDR1 MDHEN, CDR2 SYDVKM. This CDR3 contains 14 residues. The J segment lost 3 bases and the V segment lost 6 bases, leaving 4 bases of the junction unmatched.

The chain joins TRBV6-2 or TRBV6-3 to TRBJ2-7; D unresolved. The germline V gene encodes CDR1 MNHEY and CDR2 SVGEGT. Trimming shortened V by 6 bases and J by 3 bases, and 18 bases separated the two germline ends. The CDR3 runs to 15 residues. For the CDR3, the DNA is TGTGCCAGCAGCCCTTTGCAGCGACTCCGCTACGAGCAGTACTTC. Translation: CASSPLQRLRYEQYF.

J is TRBJ1-1 and V is TRBV2; no definite D call. Germline CDR1 is SNHLY and CDR2 is FYNNEI. V lost 4 bases to trimming and J lost 10 bases, with 16 bases between them. This CDR3 contains 13 residues. CDR3 bases: TGTGCCAGCAGTGGGGAGGCGAAGTTTGGAGCTTTCTTT. Translation gives CASSGEAKFGAFF.

The chain employs TRBV5-5 and TRBJ2-1; D unclear. The CDR3 spans 14 residues. V was shortened by 3 bases and J by 3 bases, with 10 bases between the two germline ends. Per the germline V gene, CDR1 is SGHKS and CDR2 is YYEKEE (reference sequence). This chain's CDR3 is CASSSTTNYNEQFF. CDR3 bases: TGTGCCAGCAGCTCTACCACCAACTACAATGAGCAGTTCTTC.

The chain links TRBV2 to TRBJ1-4; D unclear. The germline V gene encodes CDR1 SNHLY and CDR2 FYNNEI. The CDR3 covers 13 residues. The V and J ends lost 4 bases and 5 bases respectively, with 8 bases between them. CDR3 DNA: TGTGCCAGCAGTGCCGACGGGAATGAAAAACTGTTTTTT. Its translation is CASSADGNEKLFF.

A few counts support this clone. The chain joins TRBV19 to TRBJ2-7; 7 bases are a match to TRBD1. Losses at the gene ends were 3 bases for V and 4 bases for J; bases not matched to a gene: 3. Germline lookup yields CDR1 LNHDA and CDR2 SQIVND (reference sequence). This CDR3 comprises 13 residues. CDR3 in DNA: TGTGCCAGTAGTATTTGGGGACAGTACGAGCAGTACTTC. Amino acids: CASSIWGQYEQYF.

The V gene is TRBV19, the J gene TRBJ2-5; TRBD1 matches at 7 bases. V gave up 3 bases and J gave up 2 bases; unmatched junction bases: 3. This CDR3 comprises 14 residues. The V gene's germline CDR1 is LNHDA and CDR2 SQIVND (reference sequence). CDR3 nucleotide sequence: TGTGCCAGTAGTATGGGACAGATACAAGAGACCCAGTACTTC. This codes for CASSMGQIQETQYF.

The chain uses TRBV20-1 and TRBJ1-2; D remains ambiguous. The CDR3 loop spans 9 amino acids. V was pared by 8 bases and J by 5 bases, with 6 bases between. The germline V gene encodes CDR1 DFQATT and CDR2 SNEGSKA (reference sequence). The DNA for the CDR3 is TGCAGTACAGATTATGGCTACACCTTC. Translating gives CSTDYGYTF.

The chain uses TRBV7-2 and TRBJ2-6; D unclear. The CDR3 contains 15 residues. V dropped 5 bases and J dropped 0 bases, with 8 bases sitting between them. The germline V gene encodes CDR1 SGHTA and CDR2 FQGNSA. The CDR3 sequence is CASSPFFSGANVLTF. CDR3 nucleotides: TGTGCCAGCAGCCCTTTCTTCTCTGGGGCCAACGTCCTGACTTTC.

The CDR3 bases are TGTGCCACCAGAGACAGTTCCACTGAAGCTTTCTTT. Its protein is CATRDSSTEAFF. The J gene is TRBJ1-1, the V gene TRBV24-1, with D possibly TRBD1 on 5 matching bases. The length of the CDR3 is 12 residues. V was cut by 7 bases and J by 4 bases, with 9 bases left in between. CDR1 and CDR2 (germline): KGHDR, SFDVKD.

In its sample, this clone was seen once. The V call is TRBV19, the J call TRBJ1-4, with 8 bases identical to TRBD1. This CDR3 has 15 residues. After removal of 5 bases from V and 6 bases from J, the junction contained 8 bases not matched to a gene. Germline-derived CDR1 and CDR2 are LNHDA and SQIVND (reference sequence). The CDR3 nucleotides read TGTGCCAGTAGTGCCTCAGGGGGCGCGGATGAAAAACTGTTTTTT. Encoded protein: CASSASGGADEKLFF.